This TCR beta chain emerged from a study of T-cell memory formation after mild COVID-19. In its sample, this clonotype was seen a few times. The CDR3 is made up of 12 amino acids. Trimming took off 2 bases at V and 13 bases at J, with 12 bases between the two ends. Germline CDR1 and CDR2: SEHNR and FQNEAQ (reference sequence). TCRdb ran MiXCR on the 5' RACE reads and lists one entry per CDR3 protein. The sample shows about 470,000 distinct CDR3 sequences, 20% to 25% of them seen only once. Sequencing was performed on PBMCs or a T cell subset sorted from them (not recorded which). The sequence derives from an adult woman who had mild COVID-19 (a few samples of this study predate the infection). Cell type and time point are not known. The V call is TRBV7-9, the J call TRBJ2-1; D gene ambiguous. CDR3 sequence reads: CASSLPTSPQFF. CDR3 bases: TGTGCCAGCAGCTTACCGACCTCTCCCCAGTTCTTC.